This is a list of T cell receptor beta chains from one sample in a study of control samples from healthy donors and cancer patients. The protocol was immunoSEQ multiplex PCR, while the TCRdb copy is restricted to in-frame clones and leaves out a portion. Among about 150,000 clones, over 85% were seen once, and the ten largest hold over 2%. The specimen was blood. Receptor source: a man aged 45 to 65 in good health. Each CDR3 is given with its conserved first and last residue. Each record gives: J gene, V gene, CDR3 protein.

j_call: TRBJ1-2; v_call: TRBV10-3; cdr3_aa: CAISSFRDREYGYTF
j_call: TRBJ1-1; v_call: TRBV6-1; cdr3_aa: CASSESQYGAFF
j_call: TRBJ1-5; v_call: TRBV28; cdr3_aa: CASSPSQGEGQPQHF
j_call: TRBJ2-6; v_call: TRBV10-3; cdr3_aa: CAISDQRDFGSNVLTF
j_call: TRBJ2-7; v_call: TRBV27; cdr3_aa: CASRGGTGFYEQYF
j_call: TRBJ1-2; v_call: TRBV29-1; cdr3_aa: CSVGVYKGTPF
j_call: TRBJ2-3; v_call: TRBV28; cdr3_aa: CASSRNRGLKDTQYF
j_call: TRBJ2-5; v_call: TRBV5-1; cdr3_aa: CASSLVPGPRETQYF
j_call: TRBJ2-1; v_call: TRBV19; cdr3_aa: CASGDDGRGDNEQFF
j_call: TRBJ2-7; v_call: TRBV7-9; cdr3_aa: CASSLLATYYEQYF
j_call: TRBJ2-3; v_call: TRBV5-1; cdr3_aa: CASSTGTGTDTQYF
j_call: TRBJ1-1; v_call: TRBV10-2; cdr3_aa: CASSSLGVDTEAFF
j_call: TRBJ2-3; v_call: TRBV7-3; cdr3_aa: CASSLTGGRDTQYF
j_call: TRBJ2-3; v_call: TRBV11-2; cdr3_aa: CASSLTDTQYF
j_call: TRBJ1-5; v_call: TRBV7-2; cdr3_aa: CASSLAPRNQPQHF
j_call: TRBJ1-1; v_call: TRBV28; cdr3_aa: CASSPGARGDEAFF
j_call: TRBJ1-2; v_call: TRBV2; cdr3_aa: CASSVRVDYTF
j_call: TRBJ1-1; v_call: TRBV28; cdr3_aa: CASSLFAGGVSWAFF
j_call: TRBJ1-5; v_call: TRBV19; cdr3_aa: CASNPGQGFGPQHF
j_call: TRBJ2-2; v_call: TRBV6-4; cdr3_aa: CASSPQSRDTGELFF
j_call: TRBJ1-1; v_call: TRBV5-1; cdr3_aa: CASSLGGGGNTEAFF
j_call: TRBJ2-2; v_call: TRBV28; cdr3_aa: CASTLPYGTGELFF
j_call: TRBJ1-3; v_call: TRBV29-1; cdr3_aa: CSVEQVDTIYF
j_call: TRBJ2-1; v_call: TRBV2; cdr3_aa: CASSPSSLGNEQFF
j_call: TRBJ1-3; v_call: TRBV28; cdr3_aa: CASRAPGGTGNTIYF
j_call: TRBJ2-7; v_call: TRBV3-1/TRBV3-2; cdr3_aa: CASSPGYYEQYF
j_call: TRBJ2-7; v_call: TRBV7-9; cdr3_aa: CASSTSSGHLSYEQYF
j_call: TRBJ2-1; v_call: TRBV24-1; cdr3_aa: CATSDRTGGVYNEQFF
j_call: TRBJ1-4; v_call: TRBV15; cdr3_aa: CATSRGVQRTNEKLFF
j_call: TRBJ1-1; v_call: TRBV27; cdr3_aa: CASSLSLGKYEAFF
j_call: TRBJ1-1; v_call: TRBV11-3; cdr3_aa: CASSPGGTLGTEAFF
j_call: TRBJ2-5; v_call: TRBV12-3/TRBV12-4; cdr3_aa: CASSFRSFEAQYF
j_call: TRBJ2-7; v_call: TRBV11-2; cdr3_aa: CASSSPFRGKGKSRQYF
j_call: TRBJ2-1; v_call: TRBV7-9; cdr3_aa: CASSLEVYRRGNEQFF
j_call: TRBJ1-2; v_call: TRBV11-2; cdr3_aa: CASSLDSAGNQGYTF